These T cell receptor beta chains were read from a single sample in a study of cytomegalovirus exposure and HLA in healthy donors. The method was immunoSEQ multiplex PCR; TCRdb's version includes in-frame clones alone and lacks a portion of them. This sample's table reports approximately 110,000 clones. The sequenced sample consisted of PBMCs. The receptors shown here come from a man in his forties in good health and CMV-seropositive. Each CDR3 is given with its conserved first and last residue. The D gene is left open where the match is weak.

j_call v_call d_call cdr3_nt cdr3_aa
TRBJ2-2 TRBV6-5 - TGTGCCAGCAGTTACCTTAGGGGTGGGGGGGAGCTGTTTTTT CASSYLRGGGELFF
TRBJ1-2 TRBV2 TRBD1 TGTGCCAGCAGCTGGACAGGGGGCCCCTATGGCTACACCTTC CASSWTGGPYGYTF
TRBJ2-1 TRBV7-3 TRBD2 TGTGCCAGCAGCTCCGGGAGGAGCTCCTACAATGAGCAGTTCTTC CASSSGRSSYNEQFF
TRBJ2-3 TRBV11-2 TRBD2 TGTGCCAGCAGCGGGGGGACTACTGATACGCAGTATTTT CASSGGTTDTQYF
TRBJ2-3 TRBV7-3 TRBD2 TGTGCCAGCAGCCCCAGCCCGGTACTAGCGGCGAGCACAGATACGCAGTATTTT CASSPSPVLAASTDTQYF
TRBJ2-1 TRBV6-5 TRBD2 TGTGCCAGCAAACTAGCGGGGGGTTATTATGAGCAGTTCTTC CASKLAGGYYEQFF
TRBJ2-3 TRBV19 TRBD2 TGTGCCAGTAGTACACTGACTAGCGGGATAACAGATACGCAGTATTTT CASSTLTSGITDTQYF
TRBJ2-3 TRBV25-1 TRBD1 TGTGCCAGCAGTGATCCGGACAGGGGGCGCGAAGATACGCAGTATTTT CASSDPDRGREDTQYF
TRBJ1-4 TRBV28 TRBD1 TGTGCCAGCAGCCCTAGGACAGGAACAGAAAAACTGTTTTTT CASSPRTGTEKLFF
TRBJ2-1 TRBV9 TRBD2 TGTGCCAGCAGCGTCGAGCGGGAACCATACAATGAGCAGTTCTTC CASSVEREPYNEQFF
TRBJ2-7 TRBV6-5 TRBD1 TGTGCCGTACGGACAGGGGGTGCCTACGAGCAGTACTTC CAVRTGGAYEQYF
TRBJ2-5 TRBV2 TRBD2 TGTGCCAGCAGTGAAGCGCTTACTAGCGGGAGCCTGGGAGAGACCCAGTACTTC CASSEALTSGSLGETQYF
TRBJ2-3 TRBV11-2 TRBD2 TGTGCCAGCAGCTTAATCGCGGGAGGATTTGATACGCAGTATTTT CASSLIAGGFDTQYF
TRBJ1-2 TRBV5-4 - TGTGCCAGCAGCTTGGACGGTAACTATGGCTACACCTTC CASSLDGNYGYTF
TRBJ2-7 TRBV27 - TGTGCCAGCAGACCTTTTGACGGGAGTCCCTACGAGCAGTACTTC CASRPFDGSPYEQYF
TRBJ2-1 TRBV6-6 TRBD2 TGTGCCACCGAACTAGGACTAGCGGGAGTGCAGCAGTTCTTC CATELGLAGVQQFF
TRBJ1-3 TRBV11-3 TRBD1 TGTGCCAGCAGCTTCGGGACAGGGAACTCTGGAAACACCATATATTTT CASSFGTGNSGNTIYF
TRBJ2-7 TRBV28 - TGTGCCAGCGGGGGGAGGCTCGAGCAGTACTTC CASGGRLEQYF
TRBJ2-3 TRBV5-4 - TGTGCCAGCAGCCCTCTAGCCGGAGGGGCGACAGATACGCAGTATTTT CASSPLAGGATDTQYF
TRBJ1-1 TRBV28 - TGTGCCAGCAGTCTACAGGGAAACACTGAAGCTTTCTTT CASSLQGNTEAFF
TRBJ2-5 TRBV28 TRBD1 TGTGCCAGCAGAAGGACAGGGAGGGAGACCCAGTACTTC CASRRTGRETQYF
TRBJ1-2 TRBV10-3 - TGTGCCATCAGTGAGGGACAGTTCTATGGCTACACCTTC CAISEGQFYGYTF
TRBJ2-3 TRBV18 TRBD1 TGTGCCAGCTCACCATTAGGGACAGGGCGCACAGATACGCAGTATTTT CASSPLGTGRTDTQYF
TRBJ2-5 TRBV19 - TGTGCCAGTAGTACCCCGGAGGGGACGGAGACCCAGTACTTC CASSTPEGTETQYF
TRBJ2-7 TRBV13 - TGTGCCAGCAGCTGGGGCCCCTCCTACGAGCAGTACTTC CASSWGPSYEQYF
TRBJ2-4 TRBV7-9 - TGTGCCAGCAGCACCGGGGGTAGCGGAGCCAAAAACATTCAGTACTTC CASSTGGSGAKNIQYF
TRBJ2-1 TRBV28 - TGTGCCAGCAGTTCCCTGACTAGGGCCTCCTACAATGAGCAGTTCTTC CASSSLTRASYNEQFF
TRBJ1-4 TRBV29-1 - TGCAGCGTTGTCGGGACTTCTAATGAAAAACTGTTTTTT CSVVGTSNEKLFF
TRBJ2-7 TRBV11-3 TRBD1 TGTGCCAGCAGCTTAGGTCCGCCGGGACAGGGTTACGAGCAGTACTTC CASSLGPPGQGYEQYF
TRBJ2-7 TRBV7-9 TRBD2 TGTGCCAGCAGATCCGGGACTAGCGGACCTGGGGGAGCCTACGAGCAGTACTTC CASRSGTSGPGGAYEQYF